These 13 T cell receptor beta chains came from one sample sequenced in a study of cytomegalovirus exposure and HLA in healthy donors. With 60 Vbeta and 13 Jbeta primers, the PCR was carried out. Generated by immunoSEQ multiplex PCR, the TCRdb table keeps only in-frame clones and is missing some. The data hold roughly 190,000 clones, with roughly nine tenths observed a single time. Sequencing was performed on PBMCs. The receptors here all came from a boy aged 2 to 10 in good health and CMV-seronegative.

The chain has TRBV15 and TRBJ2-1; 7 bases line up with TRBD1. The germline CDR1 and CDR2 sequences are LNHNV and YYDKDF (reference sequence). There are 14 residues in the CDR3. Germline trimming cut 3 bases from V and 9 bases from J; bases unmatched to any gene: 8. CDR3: CATSSYTGEGEQFF. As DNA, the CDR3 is TGTGCCACCAGCAGCTATACAGGGGAAGGTGAGCAGTTCTTC.

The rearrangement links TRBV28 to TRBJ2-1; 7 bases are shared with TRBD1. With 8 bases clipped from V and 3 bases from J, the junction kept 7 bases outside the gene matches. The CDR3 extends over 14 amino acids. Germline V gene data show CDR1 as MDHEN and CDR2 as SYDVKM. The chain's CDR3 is CASRSGTDYNEQFF. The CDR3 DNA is TGTGCCAGCCGTTCCGGGACAGACTACAATGAGCAGTTCTTC.

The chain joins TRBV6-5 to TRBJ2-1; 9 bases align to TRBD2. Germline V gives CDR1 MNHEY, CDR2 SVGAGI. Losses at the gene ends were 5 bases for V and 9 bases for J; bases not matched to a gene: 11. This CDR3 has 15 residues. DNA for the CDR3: TGTGCCAGCAGTCCAACCATAGCGGGGGTTACTGAGCAGTTCTTC. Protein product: CASSPTIAGVTEQFF.

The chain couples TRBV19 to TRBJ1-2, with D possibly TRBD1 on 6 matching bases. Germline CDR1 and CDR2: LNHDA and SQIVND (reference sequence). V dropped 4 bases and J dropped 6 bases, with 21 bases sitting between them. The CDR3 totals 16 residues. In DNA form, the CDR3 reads TGTGCCAGTAGTACTCATGACAGGCGGATATTACATGGCTACACCTTC. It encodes CASSTHDRRILHGYTF. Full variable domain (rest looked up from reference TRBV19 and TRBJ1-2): DGGITQSPKYLFRKEGQNVTLSCEQNLNHDAMYWYRQDPGQGLRLIYYSQIVNDFQKGDIAEGYSVSREKKESFPLTVTSAQKNPTAFYLCASSTHDRRILHGYTFGSGTRLTVV.

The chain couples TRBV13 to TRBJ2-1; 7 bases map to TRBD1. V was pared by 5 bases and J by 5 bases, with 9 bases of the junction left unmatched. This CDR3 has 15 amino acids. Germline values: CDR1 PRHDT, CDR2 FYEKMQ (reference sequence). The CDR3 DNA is TGTGCCAGCAGCCCCTGGGGGACAGACAACAATGAGCAGTTCTTC. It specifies CASSPWGTDNNEQFF.

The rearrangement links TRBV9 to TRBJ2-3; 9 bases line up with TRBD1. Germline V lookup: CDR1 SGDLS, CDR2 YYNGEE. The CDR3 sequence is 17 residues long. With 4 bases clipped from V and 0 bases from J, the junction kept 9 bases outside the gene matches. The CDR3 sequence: CASSLAGTGTSTDTQYF. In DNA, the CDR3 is TGTGCCAGCAGCCTCGCCGGGACAGGGACTAGCACAGATACGCAGTATTTT.

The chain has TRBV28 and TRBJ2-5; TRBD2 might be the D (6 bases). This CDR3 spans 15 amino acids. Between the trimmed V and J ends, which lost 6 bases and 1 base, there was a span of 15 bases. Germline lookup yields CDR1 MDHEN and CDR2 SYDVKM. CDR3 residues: CASRLNGGTQETQYF. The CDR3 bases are TGTGCCAGCAGGCTAAACGGGGGAACCCAAGAGACCCAGTACTTC.

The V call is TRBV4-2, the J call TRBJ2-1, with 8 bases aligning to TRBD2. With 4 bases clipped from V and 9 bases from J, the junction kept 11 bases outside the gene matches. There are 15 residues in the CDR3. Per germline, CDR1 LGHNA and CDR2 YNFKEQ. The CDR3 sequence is CASSPPGTSFSEQFF. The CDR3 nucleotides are TGTGCCAGCAGCCCTCCCGGGACTAGTTTCAGTGAGCAGTTCTTC.

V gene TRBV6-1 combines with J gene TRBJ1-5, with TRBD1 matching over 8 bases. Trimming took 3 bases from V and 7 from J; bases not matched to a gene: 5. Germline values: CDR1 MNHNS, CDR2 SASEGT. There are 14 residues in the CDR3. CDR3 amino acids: CASSEIDRGQPQHF. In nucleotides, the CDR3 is TGTGCCAGCAGTGAGATTGACAGGGGCCAGCCCCAGCATTTT.

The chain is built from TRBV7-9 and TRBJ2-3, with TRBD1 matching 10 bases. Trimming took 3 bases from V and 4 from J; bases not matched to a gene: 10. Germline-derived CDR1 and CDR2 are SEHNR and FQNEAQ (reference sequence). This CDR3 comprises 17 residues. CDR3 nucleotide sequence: TGTGCCAGCAGCTTTTCTATTGGACAGGGGGGGGCAGATACGCAGTATTTT. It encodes CASSFSIGQGGADTQYF. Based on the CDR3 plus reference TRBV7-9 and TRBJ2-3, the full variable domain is DTGVSQNPRHKITKRGQNVTFRCDPISEHNRLYWYRQTLGQGPEFLTYFQNEAQLEKSRLLSDRFSAERPKGSFSTLEIQRTEQGDSAMYLCASSFSIGQGGADTQYFGPGTRLTVL.

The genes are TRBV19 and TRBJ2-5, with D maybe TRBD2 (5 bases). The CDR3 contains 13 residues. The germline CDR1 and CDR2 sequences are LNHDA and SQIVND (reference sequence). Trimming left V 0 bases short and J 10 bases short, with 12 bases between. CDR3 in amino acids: CASSIDREGNQYF. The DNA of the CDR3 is TGTGCCAGTAGTATAGATCGGGAAGGGAACCAGTACTTC.

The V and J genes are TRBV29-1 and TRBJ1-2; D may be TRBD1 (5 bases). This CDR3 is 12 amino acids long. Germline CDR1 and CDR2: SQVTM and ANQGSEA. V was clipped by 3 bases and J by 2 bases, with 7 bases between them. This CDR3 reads CSVDKGNYGYTF. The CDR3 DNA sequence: TGCAGCGTTGATAAGGGGAACTATGGCTACACCTTC.

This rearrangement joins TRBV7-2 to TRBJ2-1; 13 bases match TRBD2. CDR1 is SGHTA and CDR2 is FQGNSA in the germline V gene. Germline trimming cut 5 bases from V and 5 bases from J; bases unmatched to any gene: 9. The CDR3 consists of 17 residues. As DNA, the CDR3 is TGTGCCAGCAGCCTTACTAGCGGGAGGGGGGGGGACAATGAGCAGTTCTTC. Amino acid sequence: CASSLTSGRGGDNEQFF.